The 21 T cell receptor beta chains below were found in one sample sequenced in a study of T cells in Graves' hyperthyroidism and ophthalmopathy. Using RNA transcripts as the source, TCR beta CDR3 regions were amplified. Using the HTBI primer set, a first-round RT-PCR was run on the TCR CDR3. TCRdb itself ran the multiplex PCR reads through MiXCR, one entry per CDR3 protein. The data hold about 550,000 distinct CDR3 sequences, with around 21% observed a single time. Sequenced: blood. These receptors all come from a man aged 18 to 29 with Graves' hyperthyroidism.

This clonotype was seen a handful of times. This chain uses TRBV6-5 with TRBJ1-2; maybe TRBD1 (6 bases). The CDR3 has 15 amino acids. Looked up from germline, CDR1 is MNHEY and CDR2 is SVGAGI. Trimming took off 0 bases at V and 4 bases at J, with 12 bases between the two ends. This chain's CDR3 is CASSYSNREGYGYTF. Written as DNA, the CDR3 is TGTGCCAGCAGTTACTCCAACAGGGAGGGCTATGGCTACACCTTC.

The genes are TRBV11-2 and TRBJ2-7; D is perhaps TRBD2 (7 bases). The CDR3 spans 15 residues. Germline values: CDR1 SGHAT, CDR2 FQNNGV. V was clipped by 1 base and J by 4 bases, with 14 bases between them. The DNA for the CDR3 is TGTGCCAGCAGCTTAGTACAGGGAGGGGCGTACGAGCAGTACTTC. Its protein product is CASSLVQGGAYEQYF.

This clonotype showed up many times. The chain uses TRBV7-9 and TRBJ1-1; D may be TRBD1 (6 bases). Germline loops: CDR1 SEHNR, CDR2 FQNEAQ (reference sequence). The CDR3 is made up of 14 amino acids. V was pared by 6 bases and J by 5 bases, with 16 bases between. CDR3 nucleotide sequence: TGTGCCAGCAGACCCGGACAGCCGACAACTGAAGCTTTCTTT. Translating gives CASRPGQPTTEAFF. The variable domain in full, completed from reference TRBV7-9 and TRBJ1-1, reads DTGVSQNPRHKITKRGQNVTFRCDPISEHNRLYWYRQTLGQGPEFLTYFQNEAQLEKSRLLSDRFSAERPKGSFSTLEIQRTEQGDSAMYLCASRPGQPTTEAFFGQGTRLTVV.

This clonotype was observed many times. The chain recombines TRBV28 with TRBJ1-1; D uncertain. The CDR3 has 12 residues. The V end lost 6 bases, the J end lost 5 bases, and 10 bases lay between the germline ends. Germline CDR1 MDHEN, CDR2 SYDVKM. CDR3 loop: CASRQLSTEAFF. CDR3 DNA sequence: TGTGCCAGCAGACAACTCTCTACTGAAGCTTTCTTT.

V is TRBV28 and J is TRBJ2-2, with D perhaps TRBD2 (6 bases). Germline assignment: CDR1 MDHEN and CDR2 SYDVKM. CDR3 size: 16 residues. V was pared by 4 bases and J by 6 bases, with 18 bases between. The CDR3, as DNA: TGTGCCAGCAGTTCCGCCTTAGGGAGGAGGGCCGGGGAGCTGTTTTTT. This codes for CASSSALGRRAGELFF.

This clonotype was seen many times. V and J are TRBV30 and TRBJ2-7, with 8 positions matching TRBD1. Germline assignment: CDR1 GTSNPN and CDR2 SVGIG (reference sequence). J lost 3 bases, V lost 4 bases, and 5 bases had no gene match. The CDR3 has 13 amino acids. This CDR3 reads CAWMAGGGYEQYF. CDR3 nucleotides: TGTGCCTGGATGGCAGGGGGCGGCTACGAGCAGTACTTC.

This clonotype appeared once. This may arise from a read error, as a much more abundant clone is one base away. The rearrangement uses TRBV10-3 and TRBJ2-7; D ambiguous. The CDR3 is 11 amino acids. From germline, CDR1 is ENHRY and CDR2 SYGVKD. Trimming took 2 bases from V and 3 from J, leaving 2 bases between them. The CDR3 DNA reads TGTGCCATCAGTGAGGACTACGAGCAGTACTTC. This gives the protein CAISEDYEQYF.

In this sample, this clonotype turned up once. The chain employs TRBV6-5 and TRBJ1-2, with TRBD1 as a possible D gene (6 bases). The CDR3 totals 14 residues. Germline-derived CDR1 and CDR2 are MNHEY and SVGAGI. With 2 bases removed from V and 1 base from J, the gap between germline ends came to 8 bases. The CDR3 DNA sequence: TGTGCCAGCAGTTACGGGGGGCGTAACTATGGCTACACCTTC. Protein: CASSYGGRNYGYTF.

The V call is TRBV27, the J call TRBJ2-5; 9 bases are shared with TRBD1. The CDR3 loop spans 15 amino acids. Per the germline V gene, CDR1 is MNHEY and CDR2 is SMNVEV (reference sequence). V lost 6 bases to trimming and J lost 3 bases; unmatched junction nucleotides: 8. In DNA, the CDR3 is TGTGCCAGCAGCCCTCCGGGACAGGGTGAAGAGACCCAGTACTTC. It specifies CASSPPGQGEETQYF.

This clonotype occurred many times. The chain employs TRBV12-3 or TRBV12-4 and TRBJ2-7; D ambiguous. The V gene lost 6 bases and the J gene lost 6 bases, with 18 bases spanning the gap. The CDR3 has 14 amino acids. The CDR3, as DNA: TGTGCCAGCAGCTTGGACGCGGATATCTCCGAGCAGTACTTC. Encoded protein: CASSLDADISEQYF.

The chain employs TRBV28 and TRBJ2-7, with TRBD2 matching 7 bases. After removal of 5 bases from V and 7 bases from J, the junction contained 17 bases not matched to a gene. This CDR3 spans 16 amino acids. Germline V gene sequence: CDR1 MDHEN, CDR2 SYDVKM. Written as DNA, the CDR3 is TGTGCCAGCAGTCTCCTCACCGGGGGGAGGGCGTTAGAGCAGTACTTC. It codes for CASSLLTGGRALEQYF.

This clonotype has at least ten counts. This sequence joins TRBV5-1 and TRBJ2-7, with 8 positions matching TRBD1. The CDR3 contains 15 residues. Germline V gene sequence: CDR1 SGHRS, CDR2 YFSETQ. The V and J ends lost 7 bases and 6 bases, in that order; junction bases with no gene match: 15. Here the CDR3 DNA reads TGCGCCAGCCAGGAAGTAGGGAGACAGGGGATCGAGCAGTACTTC. As protein: CASQEVGRQGIEQYF.

The table lists this clonotype with many counts. J is TRBJ1-5 and V is TRBV27, with D unclear. Trimming removed 3 bases at V and 1 base at J, with 7 bases between. The germline gives CDR1 MNHEY, CDR2 SMNVEV (reference sequence). This CDR3 has 14 residues. Here the CDR3 reads CASSLRPSNQPQHF. The CDR3 coding sequence is TGTGCCAGCAGTTTGAGGCCCAGCAATCAGCCCCAGCATTTT.

In this sample, this clonotype turned up many times. V usage is TRBV19 and J usage is TRBJ1-1; 7 nucleotides agree with TRBD1. V lost 5 bases to trimming and J lost 1 base; unmatched junction nucleotides: 7. Germline assignment: CDR1 LNHDA and CDR2 SQIVND (reference sequence). The CDR3 consists of 15 residues. The CDR3 region has the DNA TGTGCCAGTAGTCCTGGGACAGTAAAGAACACTGAAGCTTTCTTT. It codes for CASSPGTVKNTEAFF.

The rearrangement links TRBV30 to TRBJ1-6; D uncertain. CDR1 is GTSNPN and CDR2 is SVGIG in the germline V gene (reference sequence). This CDR3 is built from 12 residues. Trimming left V 0 bases short and J 9 bases short, with 6 bases between. For the CDR3, the DNA is TGTGCCTGGAGTGTACGGGCTTCACCCCTCCACTTT. This translates into CAWSVRASPLHF.

There are many counts of this clonotype. This chain uses TRBV12-3 or TRBV12-4 with TRBJ2-2; D gene unclear. Trimming stripped 1 base from V and 1 base from J, with 10 bases between. The CDR3 has 16 residues. CDR3 protein: CASSLGKIGNTGELFF. The CDR3 DNA follows: TGTGCCAGCAGTTTAGGGAAGATTGGGAACACCGGGGAGCTGTTTTTT.

This clonotype was counted ten times or more. The chain has TRBV28 and TRBJ1-2; a weak D match, TRBD1 (5 bases). Trimming shortened V by 4 bases and J by 6 bases, and 12 bases separated the two germline ends. CDR1 is MDHEN, CDR2 SYDVKM, per germline. The CDR3 runs 13 residues. CDR3 sequence: CASSSADNHGYTF. The CDR3 DNA reads as TGTGCCAGCAGTTCCGCGGACAACCATGGCTACACCTTC.

This clonotype was recorded a few times. The J gene is TRBJ1-5, the V gene TRBV4-1, with 9 bases matching TRBD1. The V segment lost 1 base and the J segment 4 bases; nucleotides outside the gene matches: 2. The CDR3 runs 15 residues. CDR1 is MGHRA, CDR2 YSYEKL, per germline. The CDR3, as DNA: TGCGCCAGCAGCCAAGTAGGGACAGGGAATCAGCCCCAGCATTTT. Encoded protein: CASSQVGTGNQPQHF.

This clonotype was recorded many times. V is TRBV9 and J is TRBJ2-4, with a possible D match to TRBD2 (6 bases). Germline values: CDR1 SGDLS, CDR2 YYNGEE. V lost 0 bases and J lost 8, with 12 bases in between. This CDR3 comprises 14 residues. CDR3 protein: CASSVGRGVDIQYF. The CDR3 DNA follows: TGTGCCAGCAGCGTAGGGCGGGGAGTCGACATTCAGTACTTC.

This clonotype was counted only a few times. This chain connects TRBV15 to TRBJ2-7, with TRBD2 identical over 10 bases. This CDR3 has 15 residues. Germline CDR1 LNHNV, CDR2 YYDKDF (reference sequence). Trimming cost V 3 bases and J 6 bases; bases outside gene matches: 8. This CDR3 reads CATSSGLAEPTEQYF. CDR3 bases: TGTGCCACCAGCAGCGGACTAGCGGAACCTACCGAGCAGTACTTC.

This clonotype has just a few counts. This chain links TRBV5-1 with TRBJ1-2; D is unclear. The length of the CDR3 is 13 residues. Germline V lookup: CDR1 SGHRS, CDR2 YFSETQ. Trimming shortened V by 4 bases and J by 6 bases, and 13 bases separated the two germline ends. CDR3 bases: TGCGCCAGCAGCACCGGTGTAGAGGATGGCTACACCTTC. As protein: CASSTGVEDGYTF. The complete variable domain, with remaining parts taken from reference TRBV5-1 and TRBJ1-2, reads KAGVTQTPRYLIKTRGQQVTLSCSPISGHRSVSWYQQTPGQGLQFLFEYFSETQRNKGNFPGRFSGRQFSNSRSEMNVSTLELGDSALYLCASSTGVEDGYTFGSGTRLTVV.